One sample yielded the 5 T cell receptor beta chains listed below, sequenced in a study of control samples from healthy donors and cancer patients. Only in-frame clones appear in the TCRdb table, and some are missing; sequencing was by immunoSEQ multiplex PCR. Among about 83,000 clones listed, 75% to 95% were seen once. The sample consisted of blood. The receptors were sampled from a man aged 30 to 39 in good health.

J is TRBJ2-7 and V is TRBV27, with D possibly being TRBD2 (7 bases). Trimming took off 3 bases at V and 2 bases at J, with 11 bases between the two ends. The CDR3 has 14 residues. Per the germline V gene, CDR1 is MNHEY and CDR2 is SMNVEV (reference sequence). As DNA, the CDR3 is TGTGCCAGCAGTTTGCGGGGGCTAACCTACGAGCAGTACTTC. Encoded protein: CASSLRGLTYEQYF.

This clone was picked up one time. This chain connects TRBV3-1 (or the pseudogene TRBV3-2) to TRBJ2-3; 10 bases are shared with TRBD2. Germline trimming cut 3 bases from V and 0 bases from J; bases unmatched to any gene: 15. The CDR3 sequence is 20 residues long. Germline lookup yields CDR1 LGHDT and CDR2 YNNKEL (reference sequence). CDR3 protein: CASSHLRISGRLTSTDTQYF. CDR3 nucleotides: TGTGCCAGCAGCCACCTCAGGATTAGCGGGAGGCTTACTAGCACAGATACGCAGTATTTT.

V is TRBV7-3 and J is TRBJ2-1; 8 positions match TRBD2. V gave up 4 bases and J gave up 3 bases; unmatched junction bases: 5. The germline V gene has CDR1 SGHTA and CDR2 FQGTGA. The CDR3 contains 15 residues. In nucleotides, the CDR3 is TGTGCCAGCAGCTCCCTAGCGGGCCTCTACAATGAGCAGTTCTTC. It codes for CASSSLAGLYNEQFF.

The chain recombines TRBV19 with TRBJ2-2, with 10 bases identical to TRBD1. From germline, CDR1 is LNHDA and CDR2 SQIVND (reference sequence). V dropped 1 base and J dropped 4; count of bases not matched to a gene: 0. The CDR3 sequence is 15 residues long. The CDR3 sequence is CASSIGTGGTGELFF. The DNA of the CDR3 is TGTGCCAGTAGTATAGGGACAGGGGGCACCGGGGAGCTGTTTTTT.

This sequence joins TRBV28 and TRBJ1-6; D remains ambiguous. The CDR3 covers 15 residues. The V end lost 0 bases, the J end lost 5 bases, and 8 bases lay between the germline ends. Looked up from germline, CDR1 is MDHEN and CDR2 is SYDVKM. The CDR3 spells CASSLWDRDNSPLHF. In DNA form, the CDR3 reads TGTGCCAGCAGTTTATGGGACCGAGATAATTCACCCCTCCACTTT.